The 17 T cell receptor beta chains below come from one sample, sequenced in a study of cytomegalovirus exposure and HLA in healthy donors. The primer mix had 60 Vbeta and 13 Jbeta primers. Clones were read by immunoSEQ multiplex PCR, and TCRdb kept only the in-frame ones, dropping some. The data show about 150,000 clones, approximately 8.9% seen once. The sample comprised PBMCs. The receptor set was obtained from a woman aged 40 to 50 in good health and CMV-seropositive.

This clone was observed a handful of times. The V gene is TRBV19, the J gene TRBJ1-4, with D tentatively TRBD1 (6 bases). V lost 3 bases and J lost 3, with 8 bases in between. Per the germline V gene, CDR1 is LNHDA and CDR2 is SQIVND (reference sequence). The CDR3 runs 14 residues. CDR3 loop: CASSIQGPNEKLFF. The DNA of the CDR3 is TGTGCCAGTAGTATCCAGGGGCCTAATGAAAAACTGTTTTTT.

The chain combines TRBV2 with TRBJ1-1; D is uncertain. Per germline, CDR1 SNHLY and CDR2 FYNNEI. This CDR3 spans 13 amino acids. V gave up 11 bases and J gave up 1 base, with 14 bases separating them. In DNA, the CDR3 is TGTGCCGGATCCTTAGACTGGAACACTGAAGCTTTCTTT. As protein: CAGSLDWNTEAFF.

The chain joins TRBV2 to TRBJ2-1, with 7 bases aligning to TRBD1. Germline assignment: CDR1 SNHLY and CDR2 FYNNEI. The CDR3 contains 13 residues. J was trimmed by 14 bases and V by 1 base; bases with no gene match: 8. CDR3 sequence reads: CASSEERGRGKFF. The CDR3 nucleotides are TGTGCCAGCAGTGAAGAAAGGGGGCGCGGAAAGTTCTTC.

This clone was seen only a few times. The chain employs TRBV5-1 and TRBJ1-1; TRBD1 matches at 12 bases. Germline CDR1 and CDR2: SGHRS and YFSETQ. Trimming removed 3 bases from V and 4 bases from J; junction bases left unmatched: 4. The length of the CDR3 is 15 residues. The DNA for the CDR3 is TGCGCCAGCAGCTACGGGACAGGGGGCCGCACTGAAGCTTTCTTT. Translating it yields CASSYGTGGRTEAFF.

This chain links TRBV7-2 with TRBJ2-6; TRBD2 agrees at 9 bases. The CDR3 is made up of 17 amino acids. Germline CDR1 is SGHTA and CDR2 is FQGNSA. J lost 2 bases, V lost 0 bases, and 2 bases had no gene match. Here the CDR3 DNA reads TGTGCCAGCAGCTTAGCGCGGGGGGGTACTGGGGCCAACGTCCTGACTTTC. It specifies CASSLARGGTGANVLTF.

The chain combines TRBV5-1 with TRBJ2-7; 7 bases line up with TRBD1. V shed 5 bases and J 3 bases; nucleotides not matched to a gene: 8. The CDR3 consists of 14 residues. Germline V gene sequence: CDR1 SGHRS, CDR2 YFSETQ. CDR3 bases: TGCGCCAGCAGACGTTCGGGACAGTACTACGAGCAGTACTTC. Translating it yields CASRRSGQYYEQYF.

This clone was recorded a few times. V usage is TRBV5-1 and J usage is TRBJ2-2, with TRBD1 matching 8 bases. The CDR3 extends over 16 amino acids. Germline V gene data show CDR1 as SGHRS and CDR2 as YFSETQ. Trimming removed 0 bases from V and 1 base from J; junction bases left unmatched: 2. The DNA for the CDR3 is TGCGCCAGCAGCTTGGAGGGACAGGTGAACACCGGGGAGCTGTTTTTT. It translates to CASSLEGQVNTGELFF.

The table lists this clone with a few counts. The chain joins TRBV29-1 to TRBJ2-7; D is perhaps TRBD1 (6 bases). Germline V gives CDR1 SQVTM, CDR2 ANQGSEA. V was trimmed by 6 bases and J by 3 bases, leaving 15 bases between them. This CDR3 contains 13 residues. CDR3 loop: CSVLTGRGYEQYF. CDR3 sequence (DNA): TGCAGCGTCCTCACAGGGAGAGGCTACGAGCAGTACTTC.

This clone was observed a handful of times. The V gene is TRBV10-3, the J gene TRBJ1-1; 7 positions match TRBD1. With 4 bases clipped from V and 9 bases from J, the junction kept 5 bases outside the gene matches. The CDR3 is 12 amino acids. Germline V lookup: CDR1 ENHRY, CDR2 SYGVKD. The CDR3 protein is CAISGGGQQAFF. The CDR3 DNA reads TGTGCCATCAGTGGAGGGGGACAGCAAGCTTTCTTT.

The V and J genes are TRBV12-1 and TRBJ1-5; TRBD1 is the table's D call, not checked against the DNA. TRBV12-1 is a pseudogene. The CDR3 consists of 19 residues. This CDR3 is CASSFELTGTAYSNQPQHF. DNA of the CDR3: TGTGCCAGCAGCTTTGAGTTGACAGGCACCGCTTATAGCAATCAGCCCCAGCATTTT.

The table lists this clone with a few counts. This chain uses TRBV4-1 with TRBJ2-1; a possible D gene is TRBD2 (6 bases). V was cut by 1 base and J by 4 bases, with 17 bases left in between. This CDR3 has 17 residues. The germline CDR1 and CDR2 sequences are MGHRA and YSYEKL. The CDR3 nucleotides read TGCGCCAGCAGCCAAGGTGCCCCCTCTGGGGGGTACAATGAGCAGTTCTTC. Translation gives CASSQGAPSGGYNEQFF.

The CDR3 DNA reads as TGTGCCAGCAGCCAAAAGGGGGATGAAAAACTGTTTTTT. It yields the protein CASSQKGDEKLFF. The rearrangement joins TRBV4-2 to TRBJ1-4; D is possibly TRBD1 (6 bases). The V gene lost 2 bases and the J gene lost 6 bases, with 7 bases spanning the gap. Germline CDR1 reads LGHNA; CDR2 reads YNFKEQ. The CDR3 totals 13 residues.

This chain connects TRBV11-2 to TRBJ2-7, with D possibly matching TRBD1 (5 bases). Trimming pared 1 base from V and 5 bases from J, leaving 12 bases between. Germline lookup yields CDR1 SGHAT and CDR2 FQNNGV. The CDR3 is made up of 14 amino acids. The CDR3 region is CASSLGQGINEQYF. CDR3 sequence (DNA): TGTGCCAGCAGCTTAGGCCAGGGAATCAACGAGCAGTACTTC.

There are a few counts of this clone. The chain employs TRBV7-8 and TRBJ2-7; D uncertain. The CDR3 has 12 residues. Trimming removed 0 bases from V and 2 bases from J, with 2 bases in between. The germline V gene has CDR1 SGHVS and CDR2 FQNEAQ. The CDR3 coding sequence is TGTGCCAGCAGCTTAGCCACCTACGAGCAGTACTTC. The encoded protein is CASSLATYEQYF.

A few counts support this clone. This chain uses TRBV7-9 with TRBJ2-7; 7 bases map to TRBD2. V lost 5 bases and J lost 6; bases outside the gene matches: 10. The CDR3 is 14 amino acids. Per germline, CDR1 SEHNR and CDR2 FQNEAQ (reference sequence). The CDR3: CASSLAESGGEQYF. The CDR3 DNA reads as TGTGCCAGCAGCCTTGCGGAGTCGGGGGGCGAGCAGTACTTC.

The chain couples TRBV4-1 to TRBJ1-4; 9 bases fit TRBD1. V lost 4 bases and J lost 8; bases outside the gene matches: 5. Germline CDR1 and CDR2: MGHRA and YSYEKL. This CDR3 is built from 14 residues. CDR3 sequence reads: CASSPRTGDEKLFF. As DNA, the CDR3 is TGCGCCAGCAGCCCCCGGACAGGGGACGAAAAACTGTTTTTT.

This clone was seen only a few times. The V and J genes are TRBV10-3 and TRBJ1-2; tentative D call: TRBD1 (5 bases). Germline V gene data show CDR1 as ENHRY and CDR2 as SYGVKD. The germline V and J ends were trimmed by 6 bases and 3 bases, with 20 bases remaining between them. The CDR3 loop spans 16 amino acids. CDR3 bases: TGTGCCATCAGCCCGCGACAGACGGCGGCAGACTATGGCTACACCTTC. Residues: CAISPRQTAADYGYTF.